A single sample is the source of the 5 T cell receptor beta chains below, sequenced in a study of blood T cell repertoires in COVID-19. Clones were sequenced by immunoSEQ multiplex PCR, and TCRdb holds only the in-frame ones, with some missing. The sample consists of some 200,000 clones, about 86% of them appearing once. Sequencing input: PBMCs or T cells enriched from blood (not recorded which). The receptors were sampled from a man aged 35 to 55 who had recovered from COVID-19.

Only a few counts were recorded for this clone. V gene TRBV6-2 or TRBV6-3 combines with J gene TRBJ1-1; 7 bases are shared with TRBD1. V dropped 5 bases and J dropped 5; count of bases not matched to a gene: 8. The CDR3 contains 14 residues. Germline V gene data show CDR1 as MNHEY and CDR2 as SVGEGT. The CDR3 coding sequence is TGTGCCAGCAGTGCCCATCCAGGGGGGACTGAAGCTTTCTTT. It codes for CASSAHPGGTEAFF.

This chain joins TRBV4-2 and TRBJ1-5, with TRBD1 as a possible D gene (5 bases). The germline CDR1 and CDR2 sequences are LGHNA and YNFKEQ. Deletions cut 1 base from V and 7 bases from J, with 14 bases between. The CDR3 is 15 residues long. The CDR3 DNA is TGTGCCAGCAGCCAAGGGGGCGAGGGGAGGCAGCCCCAGCATTTT. As protein: CASSQGGEGRQPQHF.

The chain has TRBV4-1 and TRBJ2-7, with 7 bases that match TRBD1. This CDR3 has 13 residues. Germline CDR1 MGHRA, CDR2 YSYEKL. Trimming cost V 5 bases and J 2 bases; bases outside gene matches: 3. The CDR3 DNA follows: TGCGCCAGCAGCAGACAGGGTGCCTACGAGCAGTACTTC. As protein: CASSRQGAYEQYF.

This clone was observed once. This chain links TRBV29-1 with TRBJ1-2; D is ambiguous. This CDR3 has 12 amino acids. V was clipped by 4 bases and J by 3 bases, with 9 bases between them. CDR1 and CDR2 from the germline V gene are SQVTM and ANQGSEA. For the CDR3, the DNA is TGCAGCGTTGGGGCGGACTACTATGGCTACACCTTC. Protein sequence: CSVGADYYGYTF. The full variable domain, its missing parts supplied by reference TRBV29-1 and TRBJ1-2, is SAVISQKPSRDICQRGTSLTIQCQVDSQVTMMFWYRQQPGQSLTLIATANQGSEATYESGFVIDKFPISRPNLTFSTLTVSNMSPEDSSIYLCSVGADYYGYTFGSGTRLTVV.

V usage is TRBV4-3 and J usage is TRBJ1-1; a possible D gene is TRBD1 (6 bases). This CDR3 is 15 amino acids long. V gave up 6 bases and J gave up 4 bases, with 18 bases separating them. From germline, CDR1 is LGHNA and CDR2 YSLEER. The CDR3 nucleotides are TGCGCCAGCAGAGCCCAGGGGAGCCAGAGCACTGAAGCTTTCTTT. It encodes CASRAQGSQSTEAFF.